This T cell receptor beta chain came from a study of blood T cells in healthy people across ages. In the study overall: About one barcoded beta molecule was captured per two T cells (by template switching).

The donors, healthy Caucasians from Russia, were aged about 6 to 90. Worth noting for this clonotype: The junction differs from germline at one of its ends, possibly a read error.

Primed by a sample-barcoded 5' primer and a J-beta primer mix, a second PCR proceeded for about 7 to 11 cycles. TCRdb reanalysed the 5' RACE reads using MiXCR and keeps one entry per CDR3 protein. The sample lists about 1 million distinct CDR3 sequences; 45% were seen once. The sequenced sample consisted of blood. This clonotype was obtained from a woman in her fifties or sixties in good health.

DNA of the CDR3: TGTGCCAACAGTGAGGTGGCCCAGCAAGAGACCCAGTACTTC. Its protein product is CANSEVAQQETQYF. This sequence joins TRBV2 and TRBJ2-5; unclear D gene. The germline CDR1 and CDR2 sequences are SNHLY and FYNNEI. The CDR3 consists of 14 residues.